This paragraph covers one T cell receptor (beta chain) sequence. Its antigen remains unidentified. No much larger clonotype is one base removed from it; base qualities were not supplied. Library method: the immunoSEQ multiplex PCR assay. The multiplex PCR relied on a mix of 60 forward primers for TCR Vbeta segments and 13 reverse primers for TCR Jbeta segments. The CDR3 region of rearranged TCR beta genes was amplified from genomic DNA with a multiplex PCR assay. The Illumina HiSeq System was used to sequence the amplified TCR beta libraries as 87-base-pair reads. The paper's data handling went like this. A later analysis counted tens of millions of unique TCR beta chains across the 550 to 800 repertoires, and some 11 million of these chains were shared by at least two donors. Raw reads were error-corrected and collapsed into unique sequences by a nearest-neighbor algorithm in which closely related sequences were merged to remove PCR and sequencing errors. CDR3 sequences were aligned to IMGT reference sequences to assign V, D and J gene segments. For a sequence to be retained, a match of at least six nucleotides was required to both a V gene segment and a J gene segment. Rearrangements were called productive when the CDR3 lacked stop codons and stayed in frame with V and J; all others were non-productive. Following IMGT convention, CDR3 was defined as the stretch from the second conserved V-encoded cysteine up to the conserved J-encoded phenylalanine. In an earlier analysis of approximately 590 of the donors, sequences lacking an unambiguous match to a single V gene segment were excluded. An earlier analysis of roughly 590 of the donors called V segments functional above 56.7% productive rearrangements and segregating when the between-donor standard deviation exceeded 5%. A statistical classification framework was built to diagnose cytomegalovirus status from the catalog of TCR beta chain sequences. V and J gene assignment, in a later analysis, came from comparing TCR nucleotide sequences with IMGT/GENE-DB human TR gene sequences. In a later analysis, CDR3 sequences and most-parsimonious VDJ recombination scenarios were assigned using the TCRdist pipeline. In a later analysis, every TCR beta chain was defined by the combination of its CDR3 amino acid sequence and its V-gene family, and reads without a unique V-gene family were dropped. To address suspected cross-contamination and a sequencing artifact, a later analysis removed over 500 highly shared, low-generation-probability nucleotide sequences. In a later analysis, a clonal expansion index for each public chain was calculated from normalized within-repertoire ranks of inferred template counts. A later analysis computed generation probabilities with a VDJ recombination model fitted to out-of-frame rearrangements, and checked the results against IGoR. In a later analysis, hypergeometric tests were used to score TCR-TCR, TCR-HLA and TCR-CMV co-occurrence, with a repertoire-size bias correction applied to TCR pairs. In a later analysis, false discovery rates were estimated by permuting HLA or CMV assignments 20 times. In a later analysis, co-occurring TCRs were grouped using DBSCAN, and TCRdist sequence similarity was added for clustering within HLA-allele-positive subsets. Repertoires with fewer than 30,000 or more than 120,000 public chains were left out of co-occurrence clustering, as were a few repertoires with anomalous nucleotide sharing. The immuneACCESS repertoire file appears here via TCRdb, limited to in-frame rearrangements. These files lack a portion of the clones; in checked studies, under half of the deficit traces to unresolved V genes, and the cause of the others is not known. V, J and clone size are taken as reported in that table, and D and trimming were inferred from the DNA itself. A total of about 100,000 clones appear in this sample, more than 75% of them only once. The ten largest clones represent less than 3.5% of the sample.

In total, 666 healthy bone marrow donors made up the cohort. All cohort members were sampled while nominally healthy, although unrecorded immune exposures were likely present. The donor tested CMV seropositive, placing the donor among the roughly 300 seropositive members of the cohort. A peripheral blood sample was provided by each donor, and peripheral blood mononuclear cells were used for TCR beta sequencing. The Qiagen DNeasy Blood Extraction Kit was used to extract genomic DNA from the blood cell samples. These data are taken from a study of cytomegalovirus exposure and HLA in healthy donors (dated by TCRdb to the late 2010s). Describing the broader study: According to an earlier analysis of several hundred of the donors, about 170 million T cells yielded 90 million to 130 million unique TCR beta sequences and 276 Gb of sequence data. An early release covering more than 500 HLA-typed donors comprised about 320 gigabases of sequencing data and approximately 85 million unique TCR sequences. The genetic ancestry cluster associated with self-reported Caucasian donors included about four fifths of the 398 genotyped donors. The study aimed to test whether signatures of past pathogen exposure could be identified by cataloging public T cell receptors. Using immunosequencing, the study profiled T cell repertoires from 666 subjects and related those repertoires to cytomegalovirus serostatus. In addition to the first cohort of roughly 700 subjects, a separate validation cohort of some 120 different subjects was used. The study combined high-throughput TCR immunosequencing, statistical association of individual TCRs with disease status, and machine learning to predict cytomegalovirus infection status. To study patterns of TCR occurrence, a later analysis re-analyzed previously published TCR beta repertoires from more than 550 donors and added high-resolution HLA genotyping. The later analysis used no new phenotypic data to find candidate immune exposures, relying instead on TCR beta sequences and their occurrence across donors. An earlier analysis of 587 of the donors used high-throughput TCR beta sequencing to judge whether each TCR beta V gene segment behaved as functional or pseudogenic. Donor age, sex, ethnicity and CMV serostatus were compiled together with the repertoire data. A later genetic analysis took genome-wide SNP genotypes for about 65% of the 666 donors and used that subset as a discovery cohort. All discovery cohort repertoires had been generated on a single sequencing platform. HLA typing included class I and class II loci at four-digit resolution. The number of typed donors differed by locus: about 620-640 for A, B, C, DRB1 and DQB1; 522 for DQA1; around 610 for DPA1; and approximately 450 for DPB1. Roughly 5 DR-DQ haplotypes were handled as single units for association and clustering, since linkage in the cohort was strong. Among some 410 genotyped donors of the cohort, an average of about 220,000 unique TCR beta nucleotide sequences was sequenced per donor, of which about 18% were non-productive. On the study overall, not on this receptor specifically: A later analysis reported that several top co-occurrence clusters appeared linked to parvovirus B19, influenza, CMV and Epstein-Barr virus. A later analysis associated about 16,000 TCR beta sequences with specific HLA alleles at a false discovery rate of 0.05. Assigning TCR associations to individual alleles was difficult when HLA alleles, especially DR and DQ, strongly co-occurred. In a later genetic analysis, fewer N-insertions in productive TCRs were reported among donors in an Asian-associated ancestry cluster than the approximately 630-donor mean. The authors suggested that the approach could potentially be extended to other disease states and immunological phenotypes. A later analysis found that HLA-associated TCR beta chains were more clonally expanded and had lower generation probabilities than equally common non-associated chains. Because HLA typing was missing for some donors at each locus, association tests included only the typed subset. The study gave a list of some 150 TCR beta chains associated with cytomegalovirus. Because the 87-base-pair reads could not distinguish some IMGT-functional V segments, including TRBV6-2 and TRBV6-3, those segments were excluded. Across donors, most TCR sequences were observed very rarely, whereas some public TCRs were present in many individuals. The only immune exposure information available for the cohort was CMV serostatus. In a later analysis, the rate of TCR association differed among HLA loci, with DRB1 alleles having the most associated TCRs and HLA-C alleles having the fewest. Sequencing depth was assumed to be roughly uniform across donors in the presence/absence analyses, though that assumption may not hold. V-gene and J-gene trimming of TCR beta chains was associated with a missense DCLRE1C variant in a later genetic analysis, and the association was replicated in an independent cohort. Most CMV-associated TCR beta chains appeared to be HLA-restricted in a later analysis, and the HLA associations seemed to be driven largely by CMV exposure. A few of the identified cytomegalovirus-associated TCR beta chains were confirmed in vitro to be specific for cytomegalovirus antigens. Correlated functional status among segregating V segments might reflect linkage disequilibrium, but an unknown experimental factor could not be ruled out. A group of highly shared sequence variants was considered likely to be a technical artifact of the sequencing pipeline. Only TCR beta chains were sequenced in this cohort, and the absence of alpha or paired-chain data limited detectable features. In an earlier analysis of several hundred of the donors, most TCR beta V segments were observed in productive rearrangements about 87% or about 30% of the time, broadly matching IMGT annotations. In both the original and validation cohorts, the classifier was reported to diagnose cytomegalovirus status with high specificity and sensitivity. A further reported finding was that TCR beta sequences accurately predicted the HLA-A and HLA-B alleles for most subjects in the first cohort. The earlier analysis of fewer than 750 of the donors excluded some 16 rarely observed V segments, including chromosome 9 orphons, because counts were too low.

Based on the germline V gene, the CDR1 and CDR2 sequences are MDHEN and SYDVKM. Compared with germline, V lacks 5 bases and J lacks 4 bases; bases without a gene match: 5. From the cysteine through the phenylalanine, the CDR3 covers 15 amino acids. CDR3 DNA is the only sequence kept; it has 45 bases, read in frame from the first base. The material sequenced was PBMCs. The chain was built from TRBV28 and TRBJ1-5; 10 junctional bases match TRBD1. The TCR was taken from a man aged 30 to 39 in good health and CMV-seropositive. The bases read TGTGCCAGCAGTAGACCGGGACAGGGGAATCAGCCCCAGCATTTT. This gives the protein CASSRPGQGNQPQHF.